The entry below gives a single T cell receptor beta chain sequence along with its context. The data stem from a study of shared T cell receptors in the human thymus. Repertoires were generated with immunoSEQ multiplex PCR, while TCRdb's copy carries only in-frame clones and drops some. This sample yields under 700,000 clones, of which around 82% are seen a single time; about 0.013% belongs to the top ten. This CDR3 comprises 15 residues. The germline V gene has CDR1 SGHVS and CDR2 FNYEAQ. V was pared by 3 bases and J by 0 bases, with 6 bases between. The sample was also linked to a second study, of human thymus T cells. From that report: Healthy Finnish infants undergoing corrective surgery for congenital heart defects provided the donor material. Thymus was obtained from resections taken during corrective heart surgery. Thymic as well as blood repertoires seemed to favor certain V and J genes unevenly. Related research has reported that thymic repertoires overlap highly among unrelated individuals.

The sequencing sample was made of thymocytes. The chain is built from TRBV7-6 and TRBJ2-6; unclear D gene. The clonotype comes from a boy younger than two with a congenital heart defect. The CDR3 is CASSLEISGANVLTF. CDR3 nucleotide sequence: TGTGCCAGCAGCTTGGAGATCTCTGGGGCCAACGTCCTGACTTTC.